This T cell receptor (beta chain) was recovered during a study of beta chain features in type 1 diabetes. Study overall: Patients did not differ from healthy donors in age, gender or cell yield. Sorted cells examined across all samples numbered roughly 99,000,000.

Whole-study findings and limits: The study found moderately but significantly shorter TCRB CDR3s in all four CD4+ subsets of Type 1 diabetes patients. Type 1 diabetes patients had VDJ junctions that carried fewer insertions and more deletions.

CD45RO/CCR7/CD25/CD127/CD95/CD27 separated CD4+ naive, central memory, regulatory and stem cell-like memory cells by sorting. TCRB transcripts that were expressed got sequenced, as all of the isolated RNA had been reverse transcribed. Here immunoSEQ multiplex PCR was the method, and the copy in TCRdb shows in-frame clones only, minus some. The sample records hundreds of thousands of clones, approximately 15% being singletons. Germline loops: CDR1 MNHEY, CDR2 SMNVEV (reference sequence). This CDR3 comprises 15 residues. The V gene end was trimmed by 2 bases and the J gene end by 3 bases; junction bases not matched to a gene: 6. This clone was detected only once. Antigen specificity is unknown.

This chain connects TRBV27 to TRBJ2-7; 8 bases agree with TRBD1. The sequencing input was naive CD4+ T cells from blood. The sequence derives from a man younger than 35 with type 1 diabetes. The chain's CDR3 is CASSLSQGAHYEQYF. The CDR3 DNA reads TGTGCCAGCAGTTTAAGTCAGGGGGCACACTACGAGCAGTACTTC.